This T cell receptor beta chain was captured by sequencing in a study of cytomegalovirus exposure and HLA in healthy donors (dated by TCRdb to the late 2010s). About the study as a whole: In an earlier analysis of fewer than 750 of the donors, about 270 Gb of sequence data and 90 million to 120 million unique TCR beta sequences from 180 million or so T cells were reported. Of the 300 to 450 genotyped donors, roughly 80% were placed in the genetic ancestry cluster associated with self-reported Caucasian donors. Genome-wide SNP genotypes for about 65% of the roughly 700 donors were used in a later genetic analysis, which treated that subset as a discovery cohort. An earlier analysis of more than 450 of the donors used high-throughput TCR beta sequencing to judge whether each TCR beta V gene segment behaved as functional or pseudogenic. HLA typing covered class I and class II loci at four-digit resolution. Every discovery cohort repertoire had been produced on one sequencing platform. The later analysis used no new phenotypic data to find candidate immune exposures, relying instead on TCR beta sequences and their occurrence across donors. Among about 360 genotyped donors of the cohort, an average of roughly 240,000 unique TCR beta nucleotide sequences were sequenced per donor, 15% to 20% of them non-productive. Roughly 300 gigabases of sequencing data and approximately 92 million unique TCR sequences made up an early release that covered roughly 670 HLA-typed donors. The number of donors typed differed by locus, with about 629-630 for A, B, C, DRB1 and DQB1, about 500 for DQA1, 600 to 610 for DPA1, and approximately 470 for DPB1. The study aimed to test whether signatures of past pathogen exposure could be identified by cataloging public T cell receptors. The study profiled the T cell repertoires of hundreds of subjects by immunosequencing and related them to cytomegalovirus serostatus. To predict cytomegalovirus infection status, the study brought together high-throughput TCR immunosequencing, statistical association of individual TCRs with disease status, and machine learning. Donor age, sex, ethnicity and CMV serostatus were compiled alongside the repertoire data. In addition to the first cohort of approximately 650 subjects, a separate validation cohort of some 120 different subjects was used. Five DR-DQ haplotypes were handled as single units for association and clustering because linkage in the cohort was strong. In a later analysis, previously published TCR beta repertoires from 666 donors were re-analyzed and high-resolution HLA genotyping was added so that TCR occurrence patterns could be studied.

Points the paper makes about the study in general: In an earlier analysis of 500 to 650 of the donors, most TCR beta V segments appeared in productive rearrangements about 87% or about 30% of the time, broadly matching IMGT annotations. Compared with the approximately 670-donor mean, donors in an Asian-associated ancestry cluster had fewer N-insertions in productive TCRs, according to a later genetic analysis. In vitro tests confirmed that a few of the cytomegalovirus-associated TCR beta chains recognize cytomegalovirus antigens. The classifier was reported to diagnose cytomegalovirus status with high specificity and sensitivity in both the original cohort and the validation cohort. In this cohort, only TCR beta chains were sequenced, and detectable features were limited by the absence of alpha or paired-chain data. A later analysis reported that several top co-occurrence clusters appeared linked to parvovirus B19, influenza, CMV and Epstein-Barr virus. Most CMV-associated TCR beta chains appeared to be HLA-restricted in a later analysis, and the HLA associations seemed to be driven largely by CMV exposure. At a false discovery rate of 0.05, a later analysis linked 16,951 TCR beta sequences to specific HLA alleles. An association between a missense DCLRE1C variant and V-gene and J-gene trimming of TCR beta chains was found in a later genetic analysis and replicated in an independent cohort. Most TCR sequences were seen in very few donors, while some public TCRs were found in many individuals. It was suggested by the authors that the approach could potentially be generalized to other disease states and immunological phenotypes. The presence/absence analyses assumed that sequencing depth was roughly uniform across donors, and that assumption may not be true. Because HLA typing was unavailable for some donors at each locus, only the typed subset was used in association tests. Some IMGT-functional V segments, including TRBV6-2 and TRBV6-3, could not be told apart with the 87-base-pair reads, so those segments were excluded. A cluster of highly shared sequence variants was judged likely to represent a technical artifact of the sequencing pipeline. A later analysis found that TCR association rates varied across HLA loci, with DRB1 alleles showing the most associated TCRs and HLA-C alleles the fewest. Immune exposure information for the cohort was limited to CMV serostatus. When HLA alleles, especially DR and DQ, strongly co-occurred, attributing TCR associations to individual alleles was difficult. Compared with equally common non-associated chains, HLA-associated TCR beta chains in a later analysis were more clonally expanded and had lower generation probabilities. A further reported finding was that TCR beta sequences accurately predicted the HLA-A and HLA-B alleles for most subjects in the first cohort. In the study, about 150 TCR beta chains were listed as associated with cytomegalovirus. The earlier analysis of approximately 540 of the donors excluded 15 to 20 rarely observed V segments, including chromosome 9 orphons, because counts were too low. Linkage disequilibrium might explain the correlated functional status among segregating V segments, but an unknown experimental factor could not be excluded.

In total, roughly 710 healthy bone marrow donors made up the cohort. Cohort members were all nominally healthy when sampled, although unrecorded immune exposures were likely present. The donor was CMV seronegative and belonged to the group of 320 or so seronegative cohort members. A peripheral blood sample was collected from each donor, and TCR beta sequencing was performed on peripheral blood mononuclear cells. Genomic DNA was extracted from the blood cell samples with the Qiagen DNeasy Blood Extraction Kit. The germline V gene yields SQVTM for CDR1 and ANQGSEA for CDR2. The germline V and J ends show losses of 4 bases and 9 bases respectively, and no gene match explains 5 bases of the junction. The CDR3 goes from the cysteine to the phenylalanine over 11 residues. The only DNA kept is the CDR3, 33 bases in frame from the first base. Preparation of the library involved the immunoSEQ multiplex PCR assay. For the multiplex PCR, a mixture combining 60 forward primers for TCR Vbeta segments and 13 reverse primers for TCR Jbeta segments was used. Amplification of the CDR3 region of rearranged TCR beta genes was performed with a multiplex PCR assay on genomic DNA. On the Illumina HiSeq System, the amplified TCR beta libraries were sequenced as 87-base-pair reads. Per the source publication's procedure: In a later analysis, approximately 74 million unique TCR beta chains were counted across the 666 repertoires, and roughly 11 million of these chains were shared by at least two donors. To remove PCR and sequencing errors, raw reads were error-corrected and collapsed into unique sequences using a nearest-neighbor algorithm that merged closely related sequences. Alignment of CDR3 sequences to IMGT reference sequences was used to assign V, D and J gene segments. For a sequence to be retained, at least a six-nucleotide match to both a V gene segment and a J gene segment was required. Rearrangements were classified as productive when the CDR3 lacked stop codons and remained in frame with V and J, and all other rearrangements were classified as non-productive. CDR3 was defined according to IMGT convention as the region running from the second conserved V-encoded cysteine to the conserved J-encoded phenylalanine. Sequences without an unambiguous match to a single V gene segment were excluded from the earlier analysis of about 630 of the donors. In an earlier analysis of approximately 590 of the donors, V segments were called functional above 56.7% productive rearrangements and were called segregating when the between-donor standard deviation exceeded 5%. A statistical classification framework was built for diagnosing cytomegalovirus status from the catalog of TCR beta chain sequences. V and J gene assignment, in a later analysis, came from comparing TCR nucleotide sequences with IMGT/GENE-DB human TR gene sequences. A later analysis assigned CDR3 sequences and most-parsimonious VDJ recombination scenarios with the TCRdist pipeline. In a later analysis, every TCR beta chain was defined by the combination of its CDR3 amino acid sequence and its V-gene family, and reads without a unique V-gene family were dropped. To address suspected cross-contamination and a sequencing artifact, a later analysis removed some 620 highly shared, low-generation-probability nucleotide sequences. In a later analysis, a clonal expansion index was calculated for each public chain from normalized within-repertoire ranks of inferred template counts. Generation probabilities in a later analysis came from a VDJ recombination model fitted to out-of-frame rearrangements, and those results were checked against IGoR. In a later analysis, TCR-TCR, TCR-HLA and TCR-CMV co-occurrence was scored with hypergeometric tests, and a repertoire-size bias correction was applied to TCR pairs. A later analysis estimated false discovery rates by permuting HLA or CMV assignments 20 times. A later analysis grouped co-occurring TCRs with DBSCAN, adding TCRdist sequence similarity when clustering within HLA-allele-positive subsets. For co-occurrence clustering, repertoires with fewer than 30,000 or more than 120,000 public chains were excluded, along with five repertoires with anomalous nucleotide sharing. TCRdb carries this immuneACCESS record with in-frame sequences only. Its versions omit some clonotypes, under half of them owing to an unresolved V gene in the studies checked, with the rest unexplained. V, J and clone size reflect that table, while D and trimming were determined from the DNA. The sample profile shows roughly 80,000 clones; roughly 80% of them were found once. The ten top clones hold 7% to 9% of the sample.

Worth noting for this clone: Its antigen remains unidentified. The sample holds no much larger clone one base away, and base qualities are not on file.

The rearranged segments are TRBV29-1 and TRBJ2-7, with TRBD2 identical over 8 junction bases. What was sequenced was PBMCs. The sequence came from a woman aged 40 to 50 in good health and CMV-seronegative. CDR3 loop: CSVVIGGGQYF. The DNA sequence follows: TGCAGCGTTGTGATCGGGGGGGGGCAGTACTTC.